Detailed here is one T cell receptor (beta chain). Its antigen is unknown. This entry is derived from a study of T cell repertoires in cytomegalovirus infection. Turning to the study itself: Indications came from public TCR beta signatures; they pointed to CMV infection and to a matching HLA type. Study-wide findings and caveats: The ex vivo response was dominated by HLA-C-restricted CMV-specific TCR beta clonotypes. CMV carriers having the relevant HLA were flagged by cumulative public TCR beta family frequency.

V was cut by 1 base and J by 4 bases, with 11 bases left in between. The CDR3 extends over 15 amino acids. CDR1 and CDR2 (germline): SGHRS, YFSETQ. TCRdb re-derived calls from the reads in MiXCR, one entry per CDR3 protein. The sample includes around 170,000 distinct CDR3 sequences, around 15% of them seen just once. This receptor was obtained from a human donor in good health (CMV status not recorded). Some clones in this sample may be carry-over from other donors' samples. This rearrangement joins TRBV5-1 to TRBJ2-2; D is perhaps TRBD1 or TRBD2 (6 bases each). What was sequenced was PBMCs. The CDR3 coding sequence is TGCGCCAGCAGCTTGATGGGGGGCGTCACCGGGGAGCTGTTTTTT. Protein: CASSLMGGVTGELFF.